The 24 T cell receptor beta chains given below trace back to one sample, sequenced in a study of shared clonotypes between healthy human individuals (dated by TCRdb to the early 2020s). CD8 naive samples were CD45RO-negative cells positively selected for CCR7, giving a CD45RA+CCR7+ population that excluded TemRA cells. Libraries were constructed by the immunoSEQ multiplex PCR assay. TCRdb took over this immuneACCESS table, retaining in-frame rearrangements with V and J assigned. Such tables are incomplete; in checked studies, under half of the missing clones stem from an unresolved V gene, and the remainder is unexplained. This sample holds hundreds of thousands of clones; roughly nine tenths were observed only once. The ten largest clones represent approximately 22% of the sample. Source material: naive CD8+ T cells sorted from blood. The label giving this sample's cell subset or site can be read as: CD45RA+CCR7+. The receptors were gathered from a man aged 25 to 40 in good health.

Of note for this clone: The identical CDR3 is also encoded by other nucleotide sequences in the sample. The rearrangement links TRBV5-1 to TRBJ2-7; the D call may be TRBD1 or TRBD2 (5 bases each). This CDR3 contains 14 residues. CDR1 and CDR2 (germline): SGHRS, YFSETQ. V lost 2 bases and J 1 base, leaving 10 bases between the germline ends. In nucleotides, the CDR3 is TGCGCCAGCAGCTTCGGGACGGGGTCCTACGAGCAGTACTTC. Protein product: CASSFGTGSYEQYF.

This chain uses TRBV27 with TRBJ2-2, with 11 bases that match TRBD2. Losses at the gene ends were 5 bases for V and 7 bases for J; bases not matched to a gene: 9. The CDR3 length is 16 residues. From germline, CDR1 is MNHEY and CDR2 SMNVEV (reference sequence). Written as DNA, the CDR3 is TGTGCCAGCAGTATCATAGCGGGAGGGCAAATCGGGGAGCTGTTTTTT. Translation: CASSIIAGGQIGELFF.

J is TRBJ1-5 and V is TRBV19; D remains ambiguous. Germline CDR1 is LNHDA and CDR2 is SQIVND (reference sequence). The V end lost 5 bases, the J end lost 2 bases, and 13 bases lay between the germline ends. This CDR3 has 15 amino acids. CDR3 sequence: CASSPPVVGNQPQHF. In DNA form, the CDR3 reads TGTGCCAGTAGTCCTCCTGTGGTGGGCAATCAGCCCCAGCATTTT.

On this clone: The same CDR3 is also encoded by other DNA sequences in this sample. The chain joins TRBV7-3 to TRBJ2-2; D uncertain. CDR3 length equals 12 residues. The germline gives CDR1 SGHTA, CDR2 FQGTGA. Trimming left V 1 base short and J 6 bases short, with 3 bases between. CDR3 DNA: TGTGCCAGCAGCTTAAGAGCCGGGGAGCTGTTTTTT. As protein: CASSLRAGELFF. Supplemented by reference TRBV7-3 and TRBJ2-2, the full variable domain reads GAGVSQTPSNKVTEKGKYVELRCDPISGHTALYWYRQSLGQGPEFLIYFQGTGAADDSGLPNDRFFAVRPEGSVSTLKIQRTERGDSAVYLCASSLRAGELFFGEGSRLTVL.

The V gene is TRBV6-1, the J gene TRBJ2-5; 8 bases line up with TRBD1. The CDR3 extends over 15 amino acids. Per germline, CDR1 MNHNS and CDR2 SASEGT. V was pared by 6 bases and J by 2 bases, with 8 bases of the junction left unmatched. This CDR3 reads CASRIWDRPQETQYF. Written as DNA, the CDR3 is TGTGCCAGCAGGATCTGGGACAGGCCTCAAGAGACCCAGTACTTC.

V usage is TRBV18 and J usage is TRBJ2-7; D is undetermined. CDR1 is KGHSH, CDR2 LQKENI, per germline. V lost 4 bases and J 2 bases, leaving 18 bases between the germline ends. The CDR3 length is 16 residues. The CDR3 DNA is TGTGCCAGCTCACATATAATCCAGGATCAAACCTACGAGCAGTACTTC. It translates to CASSHIIQDQTYEQYF.

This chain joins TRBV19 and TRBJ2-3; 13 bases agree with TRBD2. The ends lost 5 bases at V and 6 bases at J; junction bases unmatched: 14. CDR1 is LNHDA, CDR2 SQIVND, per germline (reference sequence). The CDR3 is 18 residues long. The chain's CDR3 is CASSGLAGEWELRDTQYF. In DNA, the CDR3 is TGTGCCAGTAGTGGACTAGCGGGAGAGTGGGAACTACGGGATACGCAGTATTTT.

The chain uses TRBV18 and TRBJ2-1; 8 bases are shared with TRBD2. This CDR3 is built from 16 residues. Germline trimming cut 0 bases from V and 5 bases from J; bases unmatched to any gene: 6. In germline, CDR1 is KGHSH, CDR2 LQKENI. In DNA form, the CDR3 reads TGTGCCAGCTCACCACCTACTAGCGGAGAAGACAATGAGCAGTTCTTC. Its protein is CASSPPTSGEDNEQFF.

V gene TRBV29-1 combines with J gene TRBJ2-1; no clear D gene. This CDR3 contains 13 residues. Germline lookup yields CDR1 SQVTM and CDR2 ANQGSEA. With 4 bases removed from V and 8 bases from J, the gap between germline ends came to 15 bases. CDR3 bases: TGCAGCGTTGCACCACCCGGATTTGATGAGCAGTTCTTC. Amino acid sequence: CSVAPPGFDEQFF.

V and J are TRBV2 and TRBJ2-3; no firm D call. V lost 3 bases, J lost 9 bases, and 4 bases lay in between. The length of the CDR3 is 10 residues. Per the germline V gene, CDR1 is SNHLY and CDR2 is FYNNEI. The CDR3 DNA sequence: TGTGCCAGCAGTGATGGCACGCAGTATTTT. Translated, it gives CASSDGTQYF.

CDR3 in amino acids: CASSFSSGRVHEQFF. The CDR3 DNA is TGTGCCAGCAGCTTTTCTAGCGGGAGGGTCCATGAGCAGTTCTTC. The chain has TRBV7-9 and TRBJ2-1; 12 bases are a match to TRBD2. V dropped 3 bases and J dropped 8; count of bases not matched to a gene: 5. The CDR3 has 15 amino acids. CDR1 is SEHNR and CDR2 is FQNEAQ in the germline V gene (reference sequence).

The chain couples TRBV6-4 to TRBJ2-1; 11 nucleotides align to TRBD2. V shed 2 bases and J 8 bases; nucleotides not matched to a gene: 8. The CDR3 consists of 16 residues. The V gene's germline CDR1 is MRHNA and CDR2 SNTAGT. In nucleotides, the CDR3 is TGTGCCAGCAGTGACCAAAGACTAGCGGGACTCGATGAGCAGTTCTTC. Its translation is CASSDQRLAGLDEQFF.

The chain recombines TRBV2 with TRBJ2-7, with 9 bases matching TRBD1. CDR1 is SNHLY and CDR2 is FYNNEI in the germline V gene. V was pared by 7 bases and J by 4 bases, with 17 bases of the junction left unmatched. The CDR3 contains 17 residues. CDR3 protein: CASKPHRGTGNNYEQYF. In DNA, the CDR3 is TGTGCCAGCAAACCCCATCGAGGGACAGGGAATAATTACGAGCAGTACTTC.

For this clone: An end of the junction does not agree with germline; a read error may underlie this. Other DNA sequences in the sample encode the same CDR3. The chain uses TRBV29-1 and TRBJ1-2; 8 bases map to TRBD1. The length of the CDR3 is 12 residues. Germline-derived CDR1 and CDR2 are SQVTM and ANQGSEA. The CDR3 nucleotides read TGCAGCGTAGAAGACAGGGGCTATGGCTACACCTTC. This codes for CSVEDRGYGYTF.

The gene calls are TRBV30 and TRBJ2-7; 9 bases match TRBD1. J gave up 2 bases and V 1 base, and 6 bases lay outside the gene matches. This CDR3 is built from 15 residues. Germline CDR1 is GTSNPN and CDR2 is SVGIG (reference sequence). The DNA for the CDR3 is TGTGCCTGGAGTGCCGGGACAGGGAATACCTACGAGCAGTACTTC. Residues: CAWSAGTGNTYEQYF.

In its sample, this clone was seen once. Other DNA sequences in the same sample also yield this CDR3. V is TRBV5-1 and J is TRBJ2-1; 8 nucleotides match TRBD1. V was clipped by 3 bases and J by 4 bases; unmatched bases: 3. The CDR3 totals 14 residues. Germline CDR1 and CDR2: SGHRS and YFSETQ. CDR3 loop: CASSSGQGYNEQFF. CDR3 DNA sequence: TGCGCCAGCAGCTCCGGACAGGGATACAATGAGCAGTTCTTC.

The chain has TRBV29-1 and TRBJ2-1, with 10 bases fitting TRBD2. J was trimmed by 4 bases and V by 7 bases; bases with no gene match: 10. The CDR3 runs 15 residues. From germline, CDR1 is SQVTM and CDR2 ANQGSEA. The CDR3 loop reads CSAKPGTSEYNEQFF. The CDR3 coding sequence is TGCAGCGCCAAACCCGGGACTAGCGAGTACAATGAGCAGTTCTTC.

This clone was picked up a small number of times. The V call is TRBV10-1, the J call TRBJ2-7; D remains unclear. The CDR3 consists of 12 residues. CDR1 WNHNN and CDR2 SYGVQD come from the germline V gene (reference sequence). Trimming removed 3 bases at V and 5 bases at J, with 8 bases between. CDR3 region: CASSDPGDEQYF. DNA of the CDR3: TGCGCCAGCAGTGACCCCGGAGACGAGCAGTACTTC.

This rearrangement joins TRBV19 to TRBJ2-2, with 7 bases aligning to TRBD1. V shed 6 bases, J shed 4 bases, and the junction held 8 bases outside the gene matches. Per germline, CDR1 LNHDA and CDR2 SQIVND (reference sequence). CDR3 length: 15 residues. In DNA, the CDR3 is TGTGCCAGTAGCATCGACGGGACAGTCACCGGGGAGCTGTTTTTT. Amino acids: CASSIDGTVTGELFF.

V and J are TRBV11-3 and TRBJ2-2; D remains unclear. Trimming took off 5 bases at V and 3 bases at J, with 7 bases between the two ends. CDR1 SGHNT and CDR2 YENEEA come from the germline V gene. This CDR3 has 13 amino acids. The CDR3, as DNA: TGTGCCAGCAGCGACATAGACACCGGGGAGCTGTTTTTT. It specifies CASSDIDTGELFF.

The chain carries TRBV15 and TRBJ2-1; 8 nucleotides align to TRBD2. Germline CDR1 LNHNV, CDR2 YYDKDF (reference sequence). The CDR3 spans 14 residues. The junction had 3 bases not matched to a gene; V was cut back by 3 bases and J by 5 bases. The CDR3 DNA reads TGTGCCACCAGCAGGCCCGGGAGGGACAATGAGCAGTTCTTC. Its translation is CATSRPGRDNEQFF.

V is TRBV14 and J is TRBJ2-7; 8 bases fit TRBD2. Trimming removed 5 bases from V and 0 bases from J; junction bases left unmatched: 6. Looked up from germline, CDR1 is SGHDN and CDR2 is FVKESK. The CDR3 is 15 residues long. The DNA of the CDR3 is TGTGCCAGCAGCTCAAGCGGGGGAAGCTCCTACGAGCAGTACTTC. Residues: CASSSSGGSSYEQYF.

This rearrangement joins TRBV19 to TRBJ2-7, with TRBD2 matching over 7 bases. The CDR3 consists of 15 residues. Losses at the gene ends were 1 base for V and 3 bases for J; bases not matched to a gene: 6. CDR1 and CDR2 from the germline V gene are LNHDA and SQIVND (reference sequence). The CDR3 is CASSIGPGGVYEQYF. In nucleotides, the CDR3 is TGTGCCAGTAGTATAGGTCCGGGAGGTGTCTACGAGCAGTACTTC.

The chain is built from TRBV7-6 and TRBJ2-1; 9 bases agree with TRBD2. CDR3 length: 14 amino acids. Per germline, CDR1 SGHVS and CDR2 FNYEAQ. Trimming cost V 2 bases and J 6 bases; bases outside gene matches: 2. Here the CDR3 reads CASSLLAGRNEQFF. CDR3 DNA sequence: TGTGCCAGCAGCTTACTAGCGGGACGCAATGAGCAGTTCTTC.